The entry that follows covers one TCR beta chain sequence. Authors' processing steps: Reference gene primer amplification in the assay estimated nucleated cell counts. Method: immunoSEQ multiplex PCR; TCRdb's copy keeps in-frame clones and lacks some. V and J calls and clone size are copied from that table; D and trimming were computed from the DNA. This table has about 210,000 clones, roughly 78% appearing once. This sample is drawn from a study of blood T cell repertoires in COVID-19. Whole-study context: Acute and convalescent COVID-19 samples came from the United States, Italy and Spain. Nucleic acid was either cDNA or gDNA, and it came from T cells, B-cell-depleted T cells, or PBMCs.

V was clipped by 4 bases and J by 0 bases; unmatched bases: 9. Germline V CDR1 and CDR2: KGHSH, LQKENI. The CDR3 totals 18 residues. Sequencing was performed on peripheral blood. The V and J genes are TRBV18 and TRBJ2-2, with 9 bases aligning to TRBD1. The source is a woman between 35 and 50 years old with acute or convalescent COVID-19. CDR3 amino acids: CASSRASTGGPNTGELFF. The DNA of the CDR3 is TGTGCCAGCTCACGGGCGTCGACAGGGGGACCGAACACCGGGGAGCTGTTTTTT.